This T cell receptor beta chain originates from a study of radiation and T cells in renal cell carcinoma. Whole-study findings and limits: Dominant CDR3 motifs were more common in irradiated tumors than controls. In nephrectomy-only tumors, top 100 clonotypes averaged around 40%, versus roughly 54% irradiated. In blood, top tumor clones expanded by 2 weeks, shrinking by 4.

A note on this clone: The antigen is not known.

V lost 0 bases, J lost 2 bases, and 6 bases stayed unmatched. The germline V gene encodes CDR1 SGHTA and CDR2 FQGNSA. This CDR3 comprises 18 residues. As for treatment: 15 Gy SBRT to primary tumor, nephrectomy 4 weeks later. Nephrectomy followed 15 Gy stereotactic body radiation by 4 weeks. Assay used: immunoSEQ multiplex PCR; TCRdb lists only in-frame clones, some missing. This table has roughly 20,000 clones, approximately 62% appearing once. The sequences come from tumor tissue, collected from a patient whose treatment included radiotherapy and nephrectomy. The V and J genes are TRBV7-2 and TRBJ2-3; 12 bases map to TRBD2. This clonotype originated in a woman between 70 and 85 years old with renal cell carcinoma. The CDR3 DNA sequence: TGTGCCAGCAGCTTAGCGAGGCTAGCGGGGGGGAACACAGATACGCAGTATTTT. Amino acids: CASSLARLAGGNTDTQYF.